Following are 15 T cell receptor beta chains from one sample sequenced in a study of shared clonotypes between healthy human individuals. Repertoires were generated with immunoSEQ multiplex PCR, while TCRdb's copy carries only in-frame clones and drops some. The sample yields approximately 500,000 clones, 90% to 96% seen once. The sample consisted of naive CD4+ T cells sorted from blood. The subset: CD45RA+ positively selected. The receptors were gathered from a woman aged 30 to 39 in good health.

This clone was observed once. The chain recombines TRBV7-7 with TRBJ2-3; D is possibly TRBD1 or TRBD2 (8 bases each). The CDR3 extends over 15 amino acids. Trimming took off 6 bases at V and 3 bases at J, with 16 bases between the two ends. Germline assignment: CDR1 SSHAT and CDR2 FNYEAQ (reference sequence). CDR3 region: CASSQGAGGTDTQYF. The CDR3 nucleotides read TGTGCCAGCAGTCAGGGGGCGGGAGGTACAGATACGCAGTATTTT.

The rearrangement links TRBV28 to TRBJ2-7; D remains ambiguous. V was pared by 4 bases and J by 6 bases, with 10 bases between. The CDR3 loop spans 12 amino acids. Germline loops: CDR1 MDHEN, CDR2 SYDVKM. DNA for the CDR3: TGTGCCAGCAGTTCCGCCCCTGGCGAGCAGTACTTC. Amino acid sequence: CASSSAPGEQYF.

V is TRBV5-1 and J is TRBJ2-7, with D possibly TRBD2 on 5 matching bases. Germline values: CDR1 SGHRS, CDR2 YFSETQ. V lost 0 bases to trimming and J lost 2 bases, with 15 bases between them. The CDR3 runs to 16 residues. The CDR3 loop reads CASSLEAGARAYEQYF. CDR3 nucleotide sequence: TGCGCCAGCAGCTTGGAGGCGGGTGCGAGGGCCTACGAGCAGTACTTC.

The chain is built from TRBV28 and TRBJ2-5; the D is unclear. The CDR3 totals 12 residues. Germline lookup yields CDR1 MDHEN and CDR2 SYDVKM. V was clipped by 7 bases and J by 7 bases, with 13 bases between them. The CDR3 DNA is TGTGCCAGCATGGGAACTACAAGGACCCAGTACTTC. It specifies CASMGTTRTQYF.

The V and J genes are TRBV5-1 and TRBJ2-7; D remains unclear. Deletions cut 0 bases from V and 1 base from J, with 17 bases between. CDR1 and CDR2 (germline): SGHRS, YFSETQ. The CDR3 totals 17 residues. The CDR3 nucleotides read TGCGCCAGCAGCTTGGTCTCAGATCCCACCCCTTCCTACGAGCAGTACTTC. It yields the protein CASSLVSDPTPSYEQYF.

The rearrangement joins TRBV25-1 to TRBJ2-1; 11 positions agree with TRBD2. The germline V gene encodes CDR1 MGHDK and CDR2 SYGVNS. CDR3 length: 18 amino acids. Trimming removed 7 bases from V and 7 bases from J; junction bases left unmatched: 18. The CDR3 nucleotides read TGTGCCAGCAACCTACTCCCCCATAGCGGGAGGGTCGCGAATGAGCAGTTCTTC. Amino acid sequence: CASNLLPHSGRVANEQFF.

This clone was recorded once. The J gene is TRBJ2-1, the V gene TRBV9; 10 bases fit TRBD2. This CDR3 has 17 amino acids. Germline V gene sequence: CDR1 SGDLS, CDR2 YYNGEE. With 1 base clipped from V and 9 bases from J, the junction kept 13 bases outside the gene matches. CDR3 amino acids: CASSVLGRASGSGEQFF. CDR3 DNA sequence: TGTGCCAGCAGCGTACTAGGGCGCGCTAGCGGGAGTGGTGAGCAGTTCTTC. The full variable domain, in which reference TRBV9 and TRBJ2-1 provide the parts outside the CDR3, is DSGVTQTPKHLITATGQRVTLRCSPRSGDLSVYWYQQSLDQGLQFLIQYYNGEERAKGNILERFSAQQFPDLHSELNLSSLELGDSALYFCASSVLGRASGSGEQFFGPGTRLTVL.

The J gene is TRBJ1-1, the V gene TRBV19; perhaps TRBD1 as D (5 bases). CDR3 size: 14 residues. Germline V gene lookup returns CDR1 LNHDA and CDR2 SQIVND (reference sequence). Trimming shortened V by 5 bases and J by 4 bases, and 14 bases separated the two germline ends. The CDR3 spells CASSAGTVLTEAFF. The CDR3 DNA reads TGTGCCAGTAGTGCTGGGACCGTCCTCACTGAAGCTTTCTTT.

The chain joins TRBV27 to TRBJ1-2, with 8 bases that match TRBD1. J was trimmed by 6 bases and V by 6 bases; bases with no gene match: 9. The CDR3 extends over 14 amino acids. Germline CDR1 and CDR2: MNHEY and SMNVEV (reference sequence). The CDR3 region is CASRPYRDRNGYTF. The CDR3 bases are TGTGCCAGCAGACCATACCGGGACAGGAATGGCTACACCTTC.

DNA of the CDR3: TGTGCCAGCAGATTGGGAAAGAACACTGAAGCTTTCTTT. Its translation: CASRLGKNTEAFF. This chain connects TRBV6-1 to TRBJ1-1; D is undetermined. The germline V gene encodes CDR1 MNHNS and CDR2 SASEGT. The CDR3 is 13 residues long. The V end lost 6 bases, the J end lost 1 base, and 9 bases lay between the germline ends.

Here the CDR3 reads CASSSDTTHEQYF. The CDR3 region has the DNA TGTGCCAGCAGTTCCGACACCACCCACGAGCAGTACTTC. The chain links TRBV27 to TRBJ2-7, with D unresolved. The germline V gene encodes CDR1 MNHEY and CDR2 SMNVEV (reference sequence). This CDR3 has 13 residues. V lost 4 bases and J 5 bases, leaving 12 bases between the germline ends.

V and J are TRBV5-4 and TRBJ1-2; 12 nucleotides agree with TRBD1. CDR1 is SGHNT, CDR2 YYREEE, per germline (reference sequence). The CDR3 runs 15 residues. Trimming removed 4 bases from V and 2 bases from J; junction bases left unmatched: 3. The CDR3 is CASSAGTGGNYGYTF. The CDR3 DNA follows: TGTGCCAGCAGCGCCGGGACAGGGGGCAACTATGGCTACACCTTC.

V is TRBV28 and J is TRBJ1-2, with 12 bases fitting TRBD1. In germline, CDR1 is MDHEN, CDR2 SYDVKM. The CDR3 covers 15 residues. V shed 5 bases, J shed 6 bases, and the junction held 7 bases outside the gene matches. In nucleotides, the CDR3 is TGTGCCAGCAGTCTGCTGGGACAGGGGGCGCATGGCTACACCTTC. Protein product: CASSLLGQGAHGYTF.

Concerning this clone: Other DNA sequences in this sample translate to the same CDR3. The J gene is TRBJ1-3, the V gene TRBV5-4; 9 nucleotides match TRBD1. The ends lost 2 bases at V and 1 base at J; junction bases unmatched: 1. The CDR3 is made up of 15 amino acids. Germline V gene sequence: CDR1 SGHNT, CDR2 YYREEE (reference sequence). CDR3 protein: CASSLQGASGNTIYF. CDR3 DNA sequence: TGTGCCAGCAGCTTACAGGGGGCTTCTGGAAACACCATATATTTT.

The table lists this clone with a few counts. CDR3 loop: CATGRPHYGYTF. DNA of the CDR3: TGTGCCACCGGCAGGCCCCACTATGGCTACACCTTC. V is TRBV28 and J is TRBJ1-2; D unresolved. Deletions cut 10 bases from V and 3 bases from J, with 12 bases between. The germline V gene encodes CDR1 MDHEN and CDR2 SYDVKM. The CDR3 consists of 12 residues.